The 9 T cell receptor beta chains reported below all come from one sample, sequenced in a study of blood T cell repertoires in COVID-19. Clones were read by immunoSEQ multiplex PCR, and TCRdb kept only the in-frame ones, dropping some. This sample has around 140,000 clones, with 80% to 90% found just once. Sequenced input: peripheral blood. All receptors come from a man aged 50 to 60 with active or convalescent COVID-19.

The CDR3 region has the DNA TGTGCCAGCTTAATTGGGCGTCCGGGGAAGGAGACCCAGTACTTC. Translated: CASLIGRPGKETQYF. The gene calls are TRBV21-1 and TRBJ2-5; TRBD2, the table's D call, lacks a check against the DNA. TRBV21-1 corresponds to a pseudogene. The CDR3 is made up of 15 amino acids.

The rearrangement links TRBV5-4 to TRBJ2-5, with D possibly TRBD2 on 5 matching bases. The ends were cut back, 0 bases at V and 0 bases at J, with 6 bases in the middle. The CDR3 has 14 amino acids. CDR1 and CDR2 from the germline V gene are SGHNT and YYREEE (reference sequence). CDR3 sequence (DNA): TGTGCCAGCAGCTTGGCCGGGAACCAAGAGACCCAGTACTTC. Translated, it gives CASSLAGNQETQYF.

This chain connects TRBV5-4 to TRBJ2-3; weak D call: TRBD1 (5 bases). The CDR3 runs to 15 residues. The V and J ends lost 1 base and 2 bases respectively, with 11 bases between them. Germline V gene lookup returns CDR1 SGHNT and CDR2 YYREEE (reference sequence). Here the CDR3 reads CASSLSSGFTDTQYF. The DNA for the CDR3 is TGTGCCAGCAGCTTGTCTTCAGGGTTCACAGATACGCAGTATTTT. Full variable domain (rest looked up from reference TRBV5-4 and TRBJ2-3): ETGVTQSPTHLIKTRGQQVTLRCSSQSGHNTVSWYQQALGQGPQFIFQYYREEENGRGNFPPRFSGLQFPNYSSELNVNALELDDSALYLCASSLSSGFTDTQYFGPGTRLTVL.

J is TRBJ2-1 and V is TRBV2; weak D call: TRBD1 (5 bases). Trimming shortened V by 6 bases and J by 5 bases, and 11 bases separated the two germline ends. CDR3 size: 13 residues. The V gene's germline CDR1 is SNHLY and CDR2 FYNNEI. The CDR3 coding sequence is TGTGCCAGCAGCACTGACAGAAACAATGAGCAGTTCTTC. Protein product: CASSTDRNNEQFF.

The V gene is TRBV5-1, the J gene TRBJ1-1; TRBD1 might be the D (5 bases). Germline CDR1 SGHRS, CDR2 YFSETQ. The CDR3 covers 16 residues. The V and J ends lost 4 bases and 1 base respectively, with 17 bases between them. The CDR3 DNA sequence: TGCGCCAGCAGCCCTTGGGGTATAGGGGAGAACACTGAAGCTTTCTTT. Encoded protein: CASSPWGIGENTEAFF.

The chain combines TRBV29-1 with TRBJ1-1, with D tentatively TRBD1 (6 bases). Germline V lookup: CDR1 SQVTM, CDR2 ANQGSEA. The CDR3 is 13 amino acids. The CDR3 loop is CTTQGSTNTEAFF. The CDR3 DNA follows: TGCACCACGCAGGGGAGCACGAACACTGAAGCTTTCTTT.

The rearrangement uses TRBV18 and TRBJ2-7; D not resolved. The germline gives CDR1 KGHSH, CDR2 LQKENI. The CDR3 covers 14 residues. V was clipped by 3 bases and J by 2 bases, with 11 bases between them. The CDR3: CASSPGVSAYEQYF. As DNA, the CDR3 is TGTGCCAGCTCACCGGGCGTTTCCGCCTACGAGCAGTACTTC.

J is TRBJ1-5 and V is TRBV5-1; 8 nucleotides match TRBD1. V lost 4 bases, J lost 6 bases, and 6 bases stayed unmatched. The CDR3 is made up of 14 amino acids. Germline V CDR1 and CDR2: SGHRS, YFSETQ. CDR3 nucleotides: TGCGCCAGCAGCCCGGACAGGGAGGGTCAGCCCCAGCATTTT. Translated, it gives CASSPDREGQPQHF. Full variable domain (rest looked up from reference TRBV5-1 and TRBJ1-5): KAGVTQTPRYLIKTRGQQVTLSCSPISGHRSVSWYQQTPGQGLQFLFEYFSETQRNKGNFPGRFSGRQFSNSRSEMNVSTLELGDSALYLCASSPDREGQPQHFGDGTRLSIL.

This clone occurred once. The J gene is TRBJ2-4, the V gene TRBV10-1; D ambiguous. Trimming took off 6 bases at V and 2 bases at J, with 11 bases between the two ends. The V gene's germline CDR1 is WNHNN and CDR2 SYGVQD (reference sequence). This CDR3 spans 14 amino acids. The CDR3 bases are TGCGCCAGCAGCTCCAAACAGACCAAAAACATTCAGTACTTC. Its translation is CASSSKQTKNIQYF.